The rows below give T cell receptor beta chains drawn from one sample of a study of blood T cell repertoires in COVID-19. Clones were sequenced by immunoSEQ multiplex PCR, and TCRdb holds only the in-frame ones, with some missing. In the table there are 200,000 to 250,000 clones, roughly 87% of which are singletons. The sample comprised PBMCs or T cells enriched from blood (not recorded which). The receptors stem from a man aged 18 to 29 with acute COVID-19. The CDR3 runs from the conserved cysteine through the conserved F or W. The order of the fields is V gene, J gene, D gene, clone size, CDR3 DNA, CDR3 protein. A D gene is named only where the DNA matches it firmly. Where a row states a size, it is once, few, many or the class of an expanded clone; other rows omit it.

v_call: TRBV10-2
j_call: TRBJ1-2
d_call: TRBD1
clone_size: -
cdr3_nt: TGCGCCAGCAGCGGAAAACAGGGGGGAGGCTACACCTTC
cdr3_aa: CASSGKQGGGYTF

v_call: TRBV6-5
j_call: TRBJ1-2
d_call: -
clone_size: -
cdr3_nt: TGTGCCAGCAGAGAGAATGGCTACACCTTC
cdr3_aa: CASRENGYTF

v_call: TRBV6-5
j_call: TRBJ1-2
d_call: -
clone_size: -
cdr3_nt: TGTGCCAGCAGATTAACGGACAGAAACTATGGCTACACCTTC
cdr3_aa: CASRLTDRNYGYTF

v_call: TRBV7-2
j_call: TRBJ1-3
d_call: -
clone_size: few
cdr3_nt: TGTGCCAGCAGCGATCCGGGAGGGTTTCCCTCTGGAAACACCATATATTTT
cdr3_aa: CASSDPGGFPSGNTIYF

v_call: TRBV6-5
j_call: TRBJ1-2
d_call: -
clone_size: -
cdr3_nt: TGTGCCAGCAGTTACGGGGCCGCAGCTAACTATGGCTACACCTTC
cdr3_aa: CASSYGAAANYGYTF

v_call: TRBV10-2
j_call: TRBJ1-2
d_call: TRBD1
clone_size: -
cdr3_nt: TGCGCCAGCAGTGAGACCAAACAGGGGGGAGGCTATGGCTACACCTTC
cdr3_aa: CASSETKQGGGYGYTF

v_call: TRBV7-8
j_call: TRBJ2-7
d_call: -
clone_size: -
cdr3_nt: TGTGCCAGCAGCTCTCCCTTTGGCGGGTCCAGCTCCTACGAGCAGTACTTC
cdr3_aa: CASSSPFGGSSSYEQYF

v_call: TRBV9
j_call: TRBJ2-7
d_call: -
clone_size: -
cdr3_nt: TGTGCCAGCAGCGAGTGGGGAGGGGGTGAGCAGTACTTC
cdr3_aa: CASSEWGGGEQYF

v_call: TRBV30
j_call: TRBJ1-2
d_call: TRBD1
clone_size: -
cdr3_nt: TGTGCCTGGAGTGTAATAGGGGACAGGGTAACTTCTAACTATGGCTACACCTTC
cdr3_aa: CAWSVIGDRVTSNYGYTF

v_call: TRBV7-2
j_call: TRBJ2-5
d_call: -
clone_size: -
cdr3_nt: TGTGCCAGCAGCCCGTACCAAGAGACCCAGTACTTC
cdr3_aa: CASSPYQETQYF

v_call: TRBV9
j_call: TRBJ2-7
d_call: TRBD1
clone_size: -
cdr3_nt: TGTGCCAGCAGCGTGACAGGGGTCGACGACGAGCAGTACTTC
cdr3_aa: CASSVTGVDDEQYF

v_call: TRBV5-1
j_call: TRBJ1-6
d_call: TRBD1
clone_size: -
cdr3_nt: TGCGCCAGCAGCTTAGGGACAGGGGTCTCACCCCTCCACTTT
cdr3_aa: CASSLGTGVSPLHF

v_call: TRBV3-1/TRBV3-2
j_call: TRBJ2-1
d_call: -
clone_size: -
cdr3_nt: TGTGCCAGCAGCCTGTGGGAGAGCGCCTACAATGAGCAGTTCTTC
cdr3_aa: CASSLWESAYNEQFF

v_call: TRBV10-1
j_call: TRBJ2-3
d_call: TRBD2
clone_size: -
cdr3_nt: TGCGCCAGCAGTGATCGGTCTAGCGGAGACACAGATACGCAGTATTTT
cdr3_aa: CASSDRSSGDTDTQYF

v_call: TRBV10-1
j_call: TRBJ1-3
d_call: -
clone_size: -
cdr3_nt: TGCGCCAGCAGTGAGTACTCCGGACAGTCTGGAAACACCATATATTTT
cdr3_aa: CASSEYSGQSGNTIYF

v_call: TRBV5-1
j_call: TRBJ2-7
d_call: TRBD2
clone_size: once
cdr3_nt: TGCGCCAGCAGCAGGTTAGCGGGAGGTTCGTACGAGCAGTACTTC
cdr3_aa: CASSRLAGGSYEQYF

v_call: TRBV19
j_call: TRBJ2-2
d_call: -
clone_size: -
cdr3_nt: TGTGCCAGTAGTATCTATGCGGTTGGCACCGGGGAGCTGTTTTTT
cdr3_aa: CASSIYAVGTGELFF

v_call: TRBV6-4
j_call: TRBJ2-5
d_call: TRBD2
clone_size: -
cdr3_nt: TGTGCCAGCAGTGCCACAGCGGGAAGCCAAGAGACCCAGTACTTC
cdr3_aa: CASSATAGSQETQYF

v_call: TRBV4-1
j_call: TRBJ2-5
d_call: TRBD1
clone_size: -
cdr3_nt: TGCGCCAGCAGCCCCGGGACAGGGGCCAGGGAGACCCAGTACTTC
cdr3_aa: CASSPGTGARETQYF

v_call: TRBV28
j_call: TRBJ2-2
d_call: TRBD2
clone_size: -
cdr3_nt: TGTGCCAGCAGCCCTTTGACATCTAGCGGGAGGGCCCAGAACACCGGGGAGCTGTTTTTT
cdr3_aa: CASSPLTSSGRAQNTGELFF

v_call: TRBV4-1
j_call: TRBJ2-3
d_call: -
clone_size: -
cdr3_nt: TGCGCCAGCAGCCCCGAGGTAGCACCGAGCACAGATACGCAGTATTTT
cdr3_aa: CASSPEVAPSTDTQYF

v_call: TRBV27
j_call: TRBJ2-1
d_call: -
clone_size: -
cdr3_nt: TGTGCCAGCAGTTCGACCCAAAAAAGGGGCTACAATGAGCAGTTCTTC
cdr3_aa: CASSSTQKRGYNEQFF

v_call: TRBV30
j_call: TRBJ2-3
d_call: -
clone_size: once
cdr3_nt: TGTGCCTGGACTGTCAGTGCAGATACGCAGTATTTT
cdr3_aa: CAWTVSADTQYF

v_call: TRBV6-5
j_call: TRBJ2-2
d_call: -
clone_size: once
cdr3_nt: TGTGCCACCAGGGGGGGGCTAATCGGGGAGCTGTTTTTT
cdr3_aa: CATRGGLIGELFF

v_call: TRBV4-1
j_call: TRBJ2-7
d_call: -
clone_size: -
cdr3_nt: TGCGCCAGCAGCCAAACGTCGGCGTCCACTAATGAGCAGTACTTC
cdr3_aa: CASSQTSASTNEQYF

v_call: TRBV29-1
j_call: TRBJ1-2
d_call: -
clone_size: -
cdr3_nt: TGCAGCGTGGCAGGGGATGGCTACACCTTC
cdr3_aa: CSVAGDGYTF

v_call: TRBV29-1
j_call: TRBJ1-2
d_call: TRBD1
clone_size: -
cdr3_nt: TGCAGCGCTCGACAGGGCCCCTATGGCTACACCTTC
cdr3_aa: CSARQGPYGYTF

v_call: TRBV25-1
j_call: TRBJ2-2
d_call: TRBD1
clone_size: few
cdr3_nt: TGTGCCAGCAGTGGACAGGGGGACACCGGGGAGCTGTTTTTT
cdr3_aa: CASSGQGDTGELFF

v_call: TRBV28
j_call: TRBJ2-3
d_call: -
clone_size: -
cdr3_nt: TGTGCCAGCAGTTTCATAGGGGCGGAGACAGATACGCAGTATTTT
cdr3_aa: CASSFIGAETDTQYF

v_call: TRBV6-5
j_call: TRBJ2-1
d_call: TRBD1
clone_size: once
cdr3_nt: TGTGCCAGCAGTCATAACAGGGGGCATGAGCAGTTCTTC
cdr3_aa: CASSHNRGHEQFF

v_call: TRBV2
j_call: TRBJ2-7
d_call: TRBD2
clone_size: -
cdr3_nt: TGTGCCAGCACTGGGGCGGGAGGCGCCGAGCAGTACTTC
cdr3_aa: CASTGAGGAEQYF

v_call: TRBV6-5
j_call: TRBJ1-4
d_call: TRBD1
clone_size: -
cdr3_nt: TGTGCCAGCAGTCGGGACAGGAAAAAACTGTTTTTT
cdr3_aa: CASSRDRKKLFF

v_call: TRBV14
j_call: TRBJ2-1
d_call: TRBD2
clone_size: -
cdr3_nt: TGTGCCAGCAGCCACAAATACGTAACGGGGGAGGGTCATAATGAGCAGTTCTTC
cdr3_aa: CASSHKYVTGEGHNEQFF

v_call: TRBV5-5
j_call: TRBJ1-5
d_call: -
clone_size: -
cdr3_nt: TGTGCCAGCAGCTTGGAACAGGGATATCAGCCCCAGCATTTT
cdr3_aa: CASSLEQGYQPQHF

v_call: TRBV15
j_call: TRBJ1-4
d_call: TRBD1
clone_size: -
cdr3_nt: TGTGCCACCAGCAGTTGGCCCGGGACAGGGGGCTACGTAAAAGAAAAACTGTTTTTT
cdr3_aa: CATSSWPGTGGYVKEKLFF

v_call: TRBV27
j_call: TRBJ2-1
d_call: -
clone_size: -
cdr3_nt: TGTGCCAGCAGCCCGTCCGGTAGGGGTAATAATGAGCAGTTCTTC
cdr3_aa: CASSPSGRGNNEQFF

v_call: TRBV6-1
j_call: TRBJ2-3
d_call: -
clone_size: -
cdr3_nt: TGTGCCAGCAGTGATGCGGCGGGACTCACAGATACGCAGTATTTT
cdr3_aa: CASSDAAGLTDTQYF

v_call: TRBV6-2/TRBV6-3
j_call: TRBJ1-1
d_call: TRBD1
clone_size: -
cdr3_nt: TGTGCCAGCAGTTATGGACAGGACACTGAAGCTTTCTTT
cdr3_aa: CASSYGQDTEAFF

v_call: TRBV7-9
j_call: TRBJ2-2
d_call: TRBD1
clone_size: -
cdr3_nt: TGTGCCAGCAGCTTAGGGACAGGGGGCAACACCGGGGAGCTGTTTTTT
cdr3_aa: CASSLGTGGNTGELFF

v_call: TRBV5-6
j_call: TRBJ2-1
d_call: -
clone_size: -
cdr3_nt: TGTGCCAGCAGCTTGGGGGGCCTCCCGAATGAGCAGTTCTTC
cdr3_aa: CASSLGGLPNEQFF

v_call: TRBV9
j_call: TRBJ2-2
d_call: TRBD2
clone_size: -
cdr3_nt: TGTGCCAGCAGCGTAAACCCAGCGGGAGACACCGGGGAGCTGTTTTTT
cdr3_aa: CASSVNPAGDTGELFF

v_call: TRBV7-6
j_call: TRBJ1-4
d_call: -
clone_size: -
cdr3_nt: TGTGCCAGCAGCCCCGACAGAACCTTTACTGAAAAACTGTTTTTT
cdr3_aa: CASSPDRTFTEKLFF

v_call: TRBV27
j_call: TRBJ2-7
d_call: -
clone_size: -
cdr3_nt: TGTGCCAGCCCCCCTGGCAGGGACTACGAGCAGTACTTC
cdr3_aa: CASPPGRDYEQYF

v_call: TRBV5-8
j_call: TRBJ2-5
d_call: -
clone_size: -
cdr3_nt: TGTGCCAGCAGCTTTAGTGAAGAGACCCAGTACTTC
cdr3_aa: CASSFSEETQYF

v_call: TRBV19
j_call: TRBJ2-7
d_call: -
clone_size: -
cdr3_nt: TGTGCCAGTAGTATTTCTGGCAGCGAGCAGTACTTC
cdr3_aa: CASSISGSEQYF

v_call: TRBV6-5
j_call: TRBJ2-1
d_call: TRBD2
clone_size: -
cdr3_nt: TGTGCCAGCAATAAGCGGGAGTTTGGTGAGCAGTTCTTC
cdr3_aa: CASNKREFGEQFF

v_call: TRBV28
j_call: TRBJ1-2
d_call: -
clone_size: few
cdr3_nt: TGTGCCAGCAGCACCGACGGCGGGCTATCTGGCTACACCTTC
cdr3_aa: CASSTDGGLSGYTF

v_call: TRBV19
j_call: TRBJ2-2
d_call: TRBD2
clone_size: -
cdr3_nt: TGTGCCAGTACCGGCGGGAGAATTTTCGAGAAGCTGTTTTTT
cdr3_aa: CASTGGRIFEKLFF

v_call: TRBV12-3/TRBV12-4
j_call: TRBJ1-2
d_call: -
clone_size: -
cdr3_nt: TGTGCCAGCACGGATAGGGGGAACTATGGCTACACCTTC
cdr3_aa: CASTDRGNYGYTF

v_call: TRBV7-3
j_call: TRBJ2-1
d_call: TRBD2
clone_size: -
cdr3_nt: TGTGCCAGCAGCTTGGGACTAGCGGGAGAGATAGATGAGCAGTTCTTC
cdr3_aa: CASSLGLAGEIDEQFF